This T cell receptor (beta chain) emerged from a study of blood T cells in healthy people across ages. General study points: Older age went with lower TCR beta diversity per million T cells, in a roughly linear way.

A second PCR of roughly 7 to 11 cycles used a sample-barcoded 5' primer and a J-beta primer mix. Template switching added a 12-random-nucleotide identifier to every cDNA molecule. TCRdb reprocessed the 5' RACE reads with MiXCR, giving one entry per CDR3 protein. This repertoire shows some 670,000 distinct CDR3 sequences, 40% to 65% found once; its top ten account for approximately 13%. V was pared by 5 bases and J by 7 bases, with 12 bases of the junction left unmatched. The CDR3 extends over 17 amino acids. CDR1 is SGHTA, CDR2 FQGTGA, per germline. Points on this clonotype: Its antigen is as yet unknown.

This chain connects TRBV7-3 to TRBJ2-7; 15 positions match TRBD2. The TCR was taken from a woman over 75 in good health. The sequenced material came from blood. DNA for the CDR3: TGTGCCAGCAGCCCAGGACTAGCGGGGGGGTCCTACAATGAGCAGTACTTC. Amino acid sequence: CASSPGLAGGSYNEQYF.